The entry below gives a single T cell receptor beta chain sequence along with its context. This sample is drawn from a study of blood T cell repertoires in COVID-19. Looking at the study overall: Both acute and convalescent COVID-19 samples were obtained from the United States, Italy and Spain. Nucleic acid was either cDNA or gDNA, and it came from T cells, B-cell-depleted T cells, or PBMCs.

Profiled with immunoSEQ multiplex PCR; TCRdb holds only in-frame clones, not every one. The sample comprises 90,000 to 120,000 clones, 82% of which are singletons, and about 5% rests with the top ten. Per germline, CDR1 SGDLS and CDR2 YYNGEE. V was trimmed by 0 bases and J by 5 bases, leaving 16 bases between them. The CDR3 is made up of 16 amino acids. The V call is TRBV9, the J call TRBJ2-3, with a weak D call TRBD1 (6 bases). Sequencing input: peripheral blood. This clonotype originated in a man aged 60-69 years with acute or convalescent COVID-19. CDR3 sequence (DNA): TGTGCCAGCAGCGTAGATTGGGACATGACGGTAGATACGCAGTATTTT. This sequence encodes CASSVDWDMTVDTQYF.